A single sample gave rise to the 20 T cell receptor beta chains below, sequenced in a study of blood T cell repertoires in COVID-19. Some clones are missing from TCRdb's copy, which holds only in-frame ones; the method was immunoSEQ multiplex PCR. The sample carries under 200,000 clones, just over 85% recorded once. The sample taken for sequencing was peripheral blood. Receptors originate from a man aged 45 to 65 with active or convalescent COVID-19.

Details on this clone: Sequence at one end of the junction differs from germline and may be a read error. The rearrangement links TRBV7-9 to TRBJ1-6, with a tentative D call TRBD1 (6 bases). The CDR3 totals 15 residues. Germline V gives CDR1 SEHNR, CDR2 FQNEAQ (reference sequence). The CDR3 bases are TGTGCCAGCAGCTTTGGGGGGGCCCTAAATTCCCCCCTCCACTTT. Protein sequence: CASSFGGALNSPLHF.

This chain joins TRBV5-4 and TRBJ2-1, with a possible D match to TRBD2 (6 bases). The V and J ends lost 5 bases and 3 bases respectively, with 18 bases between them. The CDR3 is made up of 16 amino acids. CDR1 is SGHNT and CDR2 is YYREEE in the germline V gene (reference sequence). For the CDR3, the DNA is TGTGCCAGCAGGGGTGGGTTTAGCGGAAACTACAATGAGCAGTTCTTC. Residues: CASRGGFSGNYNEQFF.

This clone was found a few times. The J gene is TRBJ2-5, the V gene TRBV9; 7 bases agree with TRBD2. Germline trimming cut 0 bases from V and 4 bases from J; bases unmatched to any gene: 6. There are 15 residues in the CDR3. Germline assignment: CDR1 SGDLS and CDR2 YYNGEE. For the CDR3, the DNA is TGTGCCAGCAGCGTAGTGGGACTACCCCGAGAGACCCAGTACTTC. This encodes CASSVVGLPRETQYF.

The genes are TRBV4-2 and TRBJ2-1, with 10 bases that match TRBD2. This CDR3 contains 15 residues. J gave up 4 bases and V 4 bases, and 4 bases lay outside the gene matches. In germline, CDR1 is LGHNA, CDR2 YNFKEQ. The CDR3 nucleotides read TGTGCCAGCAGCCCGAGCGGGGGGGGATACAATGAGCAGTTCTTC. Its translation is CASSPSGGGYNEQFF.

The rearrangement uses TRBV6-1 and TRBJ1-5; D possibly corresponds to TRBD1 (5 bases). V lost 3 bases to trimming and J lost 12 bases, with 12 bases between them. This CDR3 is 12 amino acids long. Germline-derived CDR1 and CDR2 are MNHNS and SASEGT. The CDR3 coding sequence is TGTGCCAGCAGTGAGCTGGGCAGGGACCAGCATTTT. Translating it yields CASSELGRDQHF.

The chain combines TRBV18 with TRBJ1-2, with a weak D call TRBD1 (5 bases). This CDR3 is built from 14 residues. Trimming stripped 6 bases from V and 4 bases from J, with 15 bases between. Germline V gene sequence: CDR1 KGHSH, CDR2 LQKENI. The CDR3 loop reads CASSPVGGGYGYTF. CDR3 DNA: TGTGCCAGCTCGCCGGTCGGGGGTGGCTATGGCTACACCTTC.

The chain couples TRBV28 to TRBJ1-1; D unresolved. CDR3 size: 12 residues. Germline CDR1 reads MDHEN; CDR2 reads SYDVKM. Trimming took 5 bases from V and 1 from J, leaving 5 bases between them. The CDR3 loop is CASSPSNTEAFF. The CDR3 nucleotides read TGTGCCAGCAGTCCCTCGAACACTGAAGCTTTCTTT.

The rearrangement uses TRBV3-1 (or the pseudogene TRBV3-2) and TRBJ2-1; maybe TRBD1 (5 bases). From germline, CDR1 is LGHDT and CDR2 YNNKEL (reference sequence). The CDR3 spans 18 residues. Trimming shortened V by 3 bases and J by 0 bases, and 18 bases separated the two germline ends. CDR3 nucleotide sequence: TGTGCCAGCAGCCAGGGGCCCGTTTTTGTGGGCTCCTACAATGAGCAGTTCTTC. Protein sequence: CASSQGPVFVGSYNEQFF.

The chain links TRBV11-2 to TRBJ2-2, with 9 bases lining up with TRBD1. The germline V gene encodes CDR1 SGHAT and CDR2 FQNNGV. This CDR3 comprises 16 residues. V dropped 9 bases and J dropped 0; count of bases not matched to a gene: 8. The CDR3 here is CASPGQGKSNTGELFF. In DNA form, the CDR3 reads TGTGCCAGTCCGGGACAGGGCAAATCGAACACCGGGGAGCTGTTTTTT.

V usage is TRBV15 and J usage is TRBJ1-6, with D possibly TRBD1 on 5 matching bases. V lost 1 base, J lost 1 base, and 11 bases lay in between. Germline V gene data show CDR1 as LNHNV and CDR2 as YYDKDF (reference sequence). The CDR3 has 17 residues. The CDR3 DNA is TGTGCCACCAGCAGAGGTTCCGGGGGATCCTATAATTCACCCCTCCACTTT. Residues: CATSRGSGGSYNSPLHF.

The chain joins TRBV5-1 to TRBJ2-7, with D maybe TRBD2 (6 bases). CDR1 SGHRS and CDR2 YFSETQ come from the germline V gene. The V and J ends lost 0 bases and 6 bases respectively, with 13 bases between them. This CDR3 is built from 14 residues. The CDR3 here is CASSLEGGTGEQYF. In nucleotides, the CDR3 is TGCGCCAGCAGCTTGGAGGGCGGGACGGGCGAGCAGTACTTC. The full variable domain, its missing parts supplied by reference TRBV5-1 and TRBJ2-7, is KAGVTQTPRYLIKTRGQQVTLSCSPISGHRSVSWYQQTPGQGLQFLFEYFSETQRNKGNFPGRFSGRQFSNSRSEMNVSTLELGDSALYLCASSLEGGTGEQYFGPGTRLTVT.

This chain links TRBV5-1 with TRBJ2-2; the D gene is possibly TRBD1 (5 bases). Germline-derived CDR1 and CDR2 are SGHRS and YFSETQ. The V end was cut by 4 bases, the J end by 6 bases, with 16 bases between. The CDR3 covers 15 residues. This chain's CDR3 is CASSATPDSSGELFF. The CDR3 region has the DNA TGCGCCAGCAGCGCCACCCCTGACAGCTCCGGGGAGCTGTTTTTT.

The chain has TRBV6-2 or TRBV6-3 and TRBJ1-5; D is unresolved. This CDR3 has 13 residues. V was cut by 6 bases and J by 7 bases, with 13 bases left in between. Germline CDR1 and CDR2: MNHEY and SVGEGT. The CDR3 coding sequence is TGTGCCAGCAGCAGCGCGTGGGTCCAGCCCCAGCATTTT. Its protein is CASSSAWVQPQHF.

The V gene is TRBV24-1, the J gene TRBJ1-1; 9 positions agree with TRBD1. J gave up 5 bases and V 3 bases, and 6 bases lay outside the gene matches. Germline V CDR1 and CDR2: KGHDR, SFDVKD. This CDR3 has 15 residues. The CDR3 region has the DNA TGTGCCACCAGTGATGGCGGACAGGGGAGGACTGAAGCTTTCTTT. It is translated as CATSDGGQGRTEAFF.

This rearrangement joins TRBV2 to TRBJ1-1; D is ambiguous. Germline assignment: CDR1 SNHLY and CDR2 FYNNEI. Trimming stripped 5 bases from V and 5 bases from J, with 15 bases between. This CDR3 has 14 amino acids. CDR3 protein: CASSLDGRRTEAFF. In DNA form, the CDR3 reads TGTGCCAGCAGTCTGGACGGGAGGAGGACTGAAGCTTTCTTT.

This chain joins TRBV9 and TRBJ1-3, with D uncertain. CDR3 length: 16 amino acids. Trimming removed 0 bases from V and 0 bases from J, with 10 bases in between. CDR1 and CDR2 from the germline V gene are SGDLS and YYNGEE. CDR3 coding DNA: TGTGCCAGCAGCGTAGTATCAAGAGGCTCTGGAAACACCATATATTTT. Its protein product is CASSVVSRGSGNTIYF.

This clone was counted a single time. The chain uses TRBV7-2 and TRBJ2-1; a possible D gene is TRBD2 (6 bases). This CDR3 has 15 residues. Deletions cut 5 bases from V and 8 bases from J, with 19 bases between. Germline V gene sequence: CDR1 SGHTA, CDR2 FQGNSA. This CDR3 reads CASSPSGPSIDEQFF. For the CDR3, the DNA is TGTGCCAGCAGCCCGAGCGGGCCCTCTATCGATGAGCAGTTCTTC.

This clone was recorded once. This sequence joins TRBV9 and TRBJ1-3, with D possibly TRBD1 on 5 matching bases. V was cut by 0 bases and J by 2 bases, with 9 bases left in between. Germline V gene sequence: CDR1 SGDLS, CDR2 YYNGEE. The CDR3 is made up of 15 amino acids. CDR3 loop: CASSVEWGAGNTIYF. The CDR3 DNA reads TGTGCCAGCAGCGTAGAGTGGGGGGCTGGAAACACCATATATTTT.

The CDR3 nucleotides are TGTGCCAGCAGCTCCTCCCCGGGACAGGGGAGCACTGAAGCTTTCTTT. As protein: CASSSSPGQGSTEAFF. The chain has TRBV7-9 and TRBJ1-1; 10 positions match TRBD1. This CDR3 is built from 16 residues. Germline V gene sequence: CDR1 SEHNR, CDR2 FQNEAQ (reference sequence). J gave up 4 bases and V 4 bases, and 9 bases lay outside the gene matches.

V and J are TRBV11-3 and TRBJ2-1, with unresolved D. Trimming shortened V by 1 base and J by 4 bases, and 8 bases separated the two germline ends. Germline CDR1 SGHNT, CDR2 YENEEA. The CDR3 is made up of 14 amino acids. CDR3 protein: CASSLVAPYNEQFF. Here the CDR3 DNA reads TGTGCCAGCAGCTTAGTTGCGCCATACAATGAGCAGTTCTTC.